The clone carrying this T cell receptor (beta chain) was observed once. This entry belongs to a study of lymphopenia after photon versus proton radiotherapy. Assay used: immunoSEQ multiplex PCR; TCRdb lists only in-frame clones, some missing. In the table there are 53,000 or so clones, over 70% of which are singletons. This CDR3 spans 14 amino acids. V trimming: 5 bases; J trimming: 4 bases; junction bases outside the gene matches: 6. Germline lookup yields CDR1 SGHAT and CDR2 FQNNGV. V gene TRBV11-2 combines with J gene TRBJ2-7, with 9 bases that match TRBD2. This clonotype was sampled from a man aged 50 or older with gastric cancer. Sample: peripheral blood, taken from a patient treated with photon-based radiotherapy. The CDR3 spells CASSQRTSEYEQYF. The CDR3 DNA is TGTGCCAGCAGCCAAAGGACTAGCGAGTACGAGCAGTACTTC.